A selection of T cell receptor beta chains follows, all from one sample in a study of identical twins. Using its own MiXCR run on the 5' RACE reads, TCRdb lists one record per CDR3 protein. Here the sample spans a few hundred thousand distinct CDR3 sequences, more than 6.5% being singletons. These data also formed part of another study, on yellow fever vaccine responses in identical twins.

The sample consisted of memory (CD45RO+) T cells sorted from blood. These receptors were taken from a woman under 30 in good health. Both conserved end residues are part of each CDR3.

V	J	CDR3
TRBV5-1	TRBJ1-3	CASSLVQGGNTIYF
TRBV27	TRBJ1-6	CASGDVRGSYNSPLHF
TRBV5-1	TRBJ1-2	CASSLGDPRYGYTF
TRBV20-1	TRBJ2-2	CSARDLTGVGTGELFF
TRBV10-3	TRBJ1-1	CAISDLARGLNTEAFF
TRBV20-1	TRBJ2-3	CSARDPLAGDVNTQYF
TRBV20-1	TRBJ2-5	CSARGASGRASGGPQETQYF
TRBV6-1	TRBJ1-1	CATWAEGAPTEAFF
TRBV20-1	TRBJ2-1	CSARATGNNEQFF
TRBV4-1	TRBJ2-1	CASSPTSGFNNEQFF
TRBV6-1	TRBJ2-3	CASSAYRDTDTQYF
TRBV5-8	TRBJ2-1	CARGPTAVARGDNEQFF
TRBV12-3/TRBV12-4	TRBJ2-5	CASSHSGGYWETQYF
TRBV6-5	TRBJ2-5	CASSFLPPGRIFQETQYF
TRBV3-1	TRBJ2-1	CASSQYGTSSYNEQFF
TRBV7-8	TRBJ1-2	CASSRAPPGQGLFGYTF
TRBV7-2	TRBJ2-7	CASSPRTSGWGGYEQYF
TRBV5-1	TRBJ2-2	CASSLMGNTGELFF
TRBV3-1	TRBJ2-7	CASSRTPTGTGSEQYF
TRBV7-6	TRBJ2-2	CASSLGVGSTGELFF
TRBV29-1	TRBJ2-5	CSVLKVGETQYF
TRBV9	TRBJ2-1	CASSAWGTSTYNEQFF
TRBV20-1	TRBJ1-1	CSARSGPNTEAFF
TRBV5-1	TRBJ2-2	CASSPWTGTGELFF
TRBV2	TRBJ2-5	CASSRDRGKQETQYF
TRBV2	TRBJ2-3	CASSRREWTDTQYF
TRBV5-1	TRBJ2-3	CASRLAGVFDTQYF
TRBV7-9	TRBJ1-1	CASSPQGGKPTEAFF
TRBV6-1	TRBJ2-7	CASSGVGLVYEQYF
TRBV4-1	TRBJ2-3	CASRRGPITDTQYF
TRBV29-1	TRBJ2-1	CSVVSVTSGGPNYNEQFF
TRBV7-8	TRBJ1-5	CASSSGGQANQPQHF
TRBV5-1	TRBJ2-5	CASQTGDVQETQYF
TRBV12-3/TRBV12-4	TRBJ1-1	CASSPTRGPAEAFF
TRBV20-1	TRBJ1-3	CSARERGNTIYF
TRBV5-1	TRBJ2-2	CASSLASNTGELFF
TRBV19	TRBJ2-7	CASSIPDRGSYEQYF
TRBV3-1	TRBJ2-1	CASSQAVRTVEQFF
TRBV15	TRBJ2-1	CATSILGGAYNEQFF
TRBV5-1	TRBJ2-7	CASSLAGTGGYEQYF
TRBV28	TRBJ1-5	CASSRDRTVF
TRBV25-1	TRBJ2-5	CASSDRGSWYQETQYF
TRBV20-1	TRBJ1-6	CSASPEGSYNSPLHF
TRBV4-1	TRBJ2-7	CASSQVVGVVVHYEQYF
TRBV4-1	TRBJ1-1	CASSRGEQNTEAFF
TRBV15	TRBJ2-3	CATSRGLGEGTDTQYF
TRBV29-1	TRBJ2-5	CSVAGAGGRRETQYF
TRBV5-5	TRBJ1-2	CASSLASRVGQNYGYTF
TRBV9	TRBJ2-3	CASSVSRDFTDTQYF
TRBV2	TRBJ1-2	CASSDGIYGYTF
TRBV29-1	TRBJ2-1	CSEGQGAGNEQFF
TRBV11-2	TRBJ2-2	CASSWHTGELFF
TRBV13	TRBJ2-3	CASSLGINTQYF
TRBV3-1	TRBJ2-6	CASSHSTAGANVLTF
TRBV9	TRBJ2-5	CASSLSGGGGETQYF
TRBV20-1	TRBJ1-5	CSAPPGGFNQPQHF